These T cell receptor beta chains were read from a single sample in a study of T cells in Graves' hyperthyroidism and ophthalmopathy. Each CDR3 protein is one row after TCRdb ran MiXCR on the multiplex PCR reads. The sample records 220,000 or so distinct CDR3 sequences, about 16% being singletons. The source material was blood. These receptors were collected from a woman between 18 and 29 years old with Graves' ophthalmopathy. Each CDR3 is given with its conserved first and last residue. Each record gives: D gene, V gene, clone size, J gene, CDR3 protein, CDR3 DNA. The D gene is left open where the match is weak. Size is stated for part of the rows, as once, few or many counts, or as a class when the clone is expanded.

-,TRBV3-1,many,TRBJ2-1,CASSLLFGPYNEQFF,TGTGCCAGCAGCCTGTTATTTGGACCCTACAATGAGCAGTTCTTC
TRBD1,TRBV12-3/TRBV12-4,-,TRBJ2-7,CASSPSGTGGFNEQYF,TGTGCCAGCAGTCCGTCCGGGACAGGGGGTTTCAACGAGCAGTACTTC
-,TRBV5-1,-,TRBJ2-7,CASSLLYPLYEQYF,TGCGCCAGCAGCTTATTATACCCCCTCTACGAGCAGTACTTC
-,TRBV20-1,few,TRBJ2-3,CSARRGAVDMQYF,TGCAGTGCTAGACGGGGGGCGGTAGATATGCAGTATTTT
TRBD1,TRBV5-5,many,TRBJ1-6,CASSLMDRGGSPLHF,TGTGCCAGCAGCCTCATGGACAGGGGAGGATCACCCCTCCACTTT
-,TRBV7-2,-,TRBJ2-1,CASSFYICSQTTGGLPSSYNEQFF,-
-,TRBV28,many,TRBJ1-1,CASSWDKTGAFF,TGTGCCAGCAGTTGGGACAAAACGGGAGCTTTCTTT
-,TRBV20-1,many,TRBJ2-7,CSAIPVGDYEQYF,TGCAGTGCTATCCCGGTGGGCGACTACGAGCAGTACTTC
TRBD2,TRBV11-2,many,TRBJ2-1,CASSLGTSVNNEQFF,TGTGCCAGCAGCCTCGGGACTAGCGTAAACAATGAGCAGTTCTTC
-,TRBV7-6,many,TRBJ1-2,CASSPSTATNYGYTF,TGTGCCAGCAGCCCGTCGACAGCGACTAACTATGGCTACACCTTC
-,TRBV4-1,many,TRBJ1-5,CASSQGQARGGNQPQHF,TGCGCCAGCAGCCAAGGACAGGCAAGGGGGGGCAATCAGCCCCAGCATTTT
-,TRBV18,many,TRBJ1-3,CASSPLGGDPGNTIYF,TGTGCCAGCTCACCACTCGGTGGAGATCCTGGAAACACCATATATTTT
TRBD1,TRBV30,many,TRBJ1-1,CAWRGDLGQLNTEAFF,TGTGCCTGGAGAGGTGACTTGGGACAGCTGAACACTGAAGCTTTCTTT
-,TRBV7-2,many,TRBJ2-5,CASSFPAGRSAETQYF,TGTGCCAGCAGCTTTCCGGCGGGCCGGTCGGCGGAGACCCAGTACTTC
TRBD2,TRBV27,-,TRBJ2-3,CASSPSSGGGADTQYF,TGTGCCAGCAGCCCTTCTAGCGGGGGGGGTGCAGATACGCAGTATTTT
TRBD1,TRBV20-1,many,TRBJ1-5,CSAIRQGWVGQPQHF,TGCAGTGCTATACGACAGGGGTGGGTTGGACAGCCCCAGCATTTT
-,TRBV7-2,many,TRBJ2-1,CASSLQRSGYNEQFF,TGTGCCAGCAGCTTACAGCGCTCCGGCTACAATGAGCAGTTCTTC
-,TRBV11-3,many,TRBJ2-1,CASSHDRSSYNEQFF,TGTGCCAGCAGCCATGACAGGAGCTCCTACAATGAGCAGTTCTTC
TRBD2,TRBV4-1,many,TRBJ2-4,CASSHATSGRAEIAKNIQYF,TGCGCCAGCAGCCACGCAACTAGCGGGAGGGCCGAAATAGCCAAAAACATTCAGTACTTC
TRBD1,TRBV6-1,many,TRBJ1-5,CASSPDRGGLGHQPQHF,TGTGCCAGCAGCCCCGACAGGGGAGGACTAGGTCATCAGCCCCAGCATTTT
-,TRBV28,many,TRBJ2-5,CASNLYGARETQYF,TGTGCCAGCAACTTGTATGGGGCGCGAGAGACCCAGTACTTC
TRBD1,TRBV3-1,many,TRBJ1-4,CASSFPGTENEKLFF,TGTGCCAGCAGCTTCCCCGGGACAGAGAATGAAAAACTGTTTTTT
-,TRBV13,many,TRBJ2-5,CASSLRLQETQYF,TGTGCCAGCAGCTTACGGCTTCAAGAGACCCAGTACTTC
-,TRBV19,-,TRBJ1-2,CASSRDTMGGYTF,TGTGCCAGTAGTAGGGACACTATGGGTGGCTACACCTTC
TRBD1,TRBV6-1,many,TRBJ1-2,CASSSRGLNYGYTF,TGTGCCAGCAGTTCCAGGGGGCTAAACTATGGCTACACCTTC
-,TRBV6-1,-,TRBJ1-4,CASSFGQNEKLFF,TGTGCCAGCAGTTTCGGACAGAATGAAAAACTGTTTTTT
-,TRBV6-2/TRBV6-3,many,TRBJ2-1,CASSYHFIGYNEQFF,TGTGCCAGCAGTTACCACTTTATTGGGTACAATGAGCAGTTCTTC
-,TRBV28,many,TRBJ2-3,CASSPGMGGPYTDTQYF,TGTGCCAGCAGTCCCGGAATGGGGGGTCCTTACACAGATACGCAGTATTTT
TRBD1,TRBV2,many,TRBJ1-4,CASSVRQGAANEKLFF,TGTGCCAGCAGTGTAAGGCAGGGGGCTGCTAATGAAAAACTGTTTTTT